A single sample is the source of the 8 T cell receptor beta chains below, sequenced in a study of CD8 T cells in ankylosing spondylitis. Points from the study as a whole: Blood from ankylosing spondylitis patients appeared to carry a characteristic roughly eight-variant TCR beta motif.

Their antigens remain unidentified. TCRdb passed the 5' RACE reads through MiXCR, listing each CDR3 protein once. Among some 400,000 distinct CDR3 sequences listed, 20% to 25% were seen once. Sequencing was performed on blood, either unsorted or a sorted T cell fraction (not recorded which). The receptors were sampled from a male donor with ankylosing spondylitis.

The chain carries TRBV12-3 or TRBV12-4 and TRBJ1-4, with D perhaps matching TRBD1 (5 bases). V gave up 6 bases and J gave up 4 bases, with 12 bases separating them. The CDR3 totals 14 residues. The CDR3 DNA is TGTGCCAGCAGGACGGGACGTATTAATGAAAAACTGTTTTTT. This sequence encodes CASRTGRINEKLFF.

The sample holds a few counts of this clonotype. The J gene is TRBJ2-4, the V gene TRBV6-5; D is undetermined. V was pared by 0 bases and J by 3 bases, with 6 bases between. The CDR3 consists of 14 residues. Germline V lookup: CDR1 MNHEY, CDR2 SVGAGI. In DNA, the CDR3 is TGTGCCAGCAGTTACTCGTGGGACAAAAACATTCAGTACTTC. Translating it yields CASSYSWDKNIQYF.

The chain employs TRBV11-2 and TRBJ2-5; possibly TRBD2 for D (5 bases). Per germline, CDR1 SGHAT and CDR2 FQNNGV. V dropped 6 bases and J dropped 4 bases, with 6 bases sitting between them. The CDR3 loop spans 11 amino acids. The CDR3 spells CASREGETQYF. Written as DNA, the CDR3 is TGTGCCAGCAGAGAGGGAGAGACCCAGTACTTC.

The V gene is TRBV3-1, the J gene TRBJ2-1; perhaps TRBD2 as D (5 bases). V gave up 4 bases and J gave up 7 bases, with 14 bases separating them. The CDR3 has 14 residues. Per the germline V gene, CDR1 is LGHDT and CDR2 is YNNKEL (reference sequence). The CDR3 region is CASSLLGDRNEQFF. The CDR3 DNA is TGTGCCAGCAGCCTCTTGGGAGATCGGAATGAGCAGTTCTTC.

The V and J genes are TRBV29-1 and TRBJ1-4, with unresolved D. The germline gives CDR1 SQVTM, CDR2 ANQGSEA. The CDR3 loop spans 13 amino acids. V was trimmed by 4 bases and J by 11 bases, leaving 17 bases between them. The chain's CDR3 is CSVAPVAEGKLFF. The CDR3 DNA is TGCAGCGTTGCCCCAGTGGCGGAGGGTAAACTGTTTTTT. The variable domain in full, completed from reference TRBV29-1 and TRBJ1-4, reads SAVISQKPSRDICQRGTSLTIQCQVDSQVTMMFWYRQQPGQSLTLIATANQGSEATYESGFVIDKFPISRPNLTFSTLTVSNMSPEDSSIYLCSVAPVAEGKLFFGSGTQLSVL.

The rearrangement links TRBV28 to TRBJ1-5; D not certain. The CDR3 is made up of 14 amino acids. Germline CDR1 reads MDHEN; CDR2 reads SYDVKM. The V end lost 5 bases, the J end lost 4 bases, and 12 bases lay between the germline ends. CDR3 sequence: CASSTDGLNQPQHF. The CDR3 region has the DNA TGTGCCAGCAGTACGGACGGTTTAAATCAGCCCCAGCATTTT.

A few counts support this clonotype. The chain combines TRBV29-1 with TRBJ2-3; D possibly corresponds to TRBD2 (7 bases). The V gene's germline CDR1 is SQVTM and CDR2 ANQGSEA. The V gene lost 5 bases and the J gene lost 4 bases, with 13 bases spanning the gap. The CDR3 length is 13 residues. CDR3: CSVSQGRADTQYF. DNA of the CDR3: TGCAGCGTTTCCCAGGGGAGGGCAGATACGCAGTATTTT.

The table lists this clonotype with a count of one. This rearrangement joins TRBV7-2 to TRBJ2-7; 10 nucleotides agree with TRBD2. Per germline, CDR1 SGHTA and CDR2 FQGNSA. Trimming cost V 1 base and J 3 bases; bases outside gene matches: 6. This CDR3 has 16 amino acids. This CDR3 is CASSLGPASGSYEQYF. CDR3 DNA sequence: TGTGCCAGCAGCTTAGGCCCGGCTAGCGGGAGCTACGAGCAGTACTTC.